In this sample, the clone carrying this T cell receptor beta chain turned up a few times. Its specificity is not known. Libraries were made from TCR beta cDNA, and they carried unique molecular identifiers. T cells numbering roughly 0.9 to 11 million gave rise to roughly 0.5 million cDNA molecules. TCRdb re-called the PCR reads with MiXCR, one entry per CDR3 protein. The sample yields hundreds of thousands of distinct CDR3 sequences, roughly two fifths seen once. J was trimmed by 0 bases and V by 9 bases; bases with no gene match: 6. The CDR3 runs 15 residues. This specimen comes from a study of post-analysis software for immune sequencing data. Overall study: The cohort encompassed relapsing-remitting, secondary progressive and progressive-relapsing multiple sclerosis disease courses. Study-level results: Diversity measured as normalized Chao1 was significantly lower in multiple sclerosis patients than in controls. Patients had higher frequencies than controls of about five TRBV segments, including TRBV5-6, TRBV5-1 and TRBV20-1. Under F measure analysis, samples from one preparation batch co-clustered strongly.

The chain links TRBV12-3 or TRBV12-4 to TRBJ2-4; TRBD1 aligns across 9 bases. Sequenced: blood. The clonotype originates from a girl aged 10 to 17 with multiple sclerosis. As DNA, the CDR3 is TGTGCCAGTACAGGGGGCGCGGGAGCCAAAAACATTCAGTACTTC. Translated: CASTGGAGAKNIQYF.